This section outlines one T cell receptor beta chain sequence together with its context. In terms of age and location, participants ranged from about 18 to 90 years and lived in about 25 US areas. This entry belongs to a study of blood T cell repertoires in COVID-19. Study-wide context: Sites across the United States, Italy and Spain contributed samples from acute and convalescent COVID-19. The analysed material was cDNA or gDNA that came from T cells, B-cell-depleted T cells, or PBMCs.

The CDR3 contains 17 residues. CDR1 is LGHNA, CDR2 YSLEER, per germline. The ends lost 0 bases at V and 6 bases at J; junction bases unmatched: 8. Original methodology: Amplification of reference gene primers provided the estimated nucleated cell counts. Measured with immunoSEQ multiplex PCR; TCRdb has only the in-frame clones, and not every one. V, J and clone size reflect that table, while D and trimming were determined from the DNA. The table lists 190,000 or so clones, roughly 90% of them singletons, with about 2.2% in the top ten. This sequence originates from a woman younger than 45 who had recovered from COVID-19. Specimen: PBMCs or T cells enriched from blood (not recorded which). The rearrangement joins TRBV4-3 to TRBJ1-4; 9 bases are a match to TRBD1. The CDR3 DNA is TGCGCCAGCAGCCAAGAACAGTTCGGGACAGGGTATGAAAAACTGTTTTTT. It is translated as CASSQEQFGTGYEKLFF.